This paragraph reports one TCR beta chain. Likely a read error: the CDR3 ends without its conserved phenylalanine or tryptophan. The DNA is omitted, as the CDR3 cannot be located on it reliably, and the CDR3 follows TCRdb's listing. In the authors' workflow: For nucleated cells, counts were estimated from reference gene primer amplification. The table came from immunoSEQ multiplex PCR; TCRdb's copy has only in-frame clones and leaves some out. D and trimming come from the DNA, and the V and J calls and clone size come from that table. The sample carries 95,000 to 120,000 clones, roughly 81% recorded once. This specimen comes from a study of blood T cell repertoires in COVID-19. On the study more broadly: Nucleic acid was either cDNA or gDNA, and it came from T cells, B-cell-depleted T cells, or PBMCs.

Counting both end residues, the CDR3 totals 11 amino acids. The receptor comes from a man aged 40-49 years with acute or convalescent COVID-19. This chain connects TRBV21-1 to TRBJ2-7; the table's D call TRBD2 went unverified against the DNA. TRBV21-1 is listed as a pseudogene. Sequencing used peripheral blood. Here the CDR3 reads CASSKAGYGGS.